Listed below are T cell receptor beta chains from one sample, sequenced in a study of T cell responses to AZD1222 COVID-19 vaccine. This table comes from immunoSEQ multiplex PCR, and its TCRdb copy is limited to in-frame clones, with some not included. The profile shows about 170,000 clones, about 92% of them singletons. Sequences were derived from peripheral blood, sampled on day 0 of AZD1222 vaccination. These TCRs come from an adult in good health. The CDR3 runs from the conserved cysteine through the conserved F or W. D genes are given only for firm matches. Some rows have no size entry. The others give once, few or many, or a class for an expanded clone.

j_call clone_size d_call v_call cdr3_aa cdr3_nt
TRBJ1-1 once . TRBV19 CASSIQLERNTEAFF TGTGCCAGTAGTATCCAGCTCGAGAGGAACACTGAAGCTTTCTTT
TRBJ1-1 . TRBD1 TRBV3-1/TRBV3-2 CASSQVGGKNTEAFF TGTGCCAGCAGCCAAGTAGGGGGCAAGAACACTGAAGCTTTCTTT
TRBJ2-5 once TRBD2 TRBV5-1 CASSIGLAGETQYF TGCGCCAGCAGCATAGGACTAGCGGGTGAGACCCAGTACTTC
TRBJ2-7 . TRBD1 TRBV9 CASSVSGQGSYEQYF TGTGCCAGCAGCGTATCGGGACAGGGATCCTACGAGCAGTACTTC
TRBJ1-2 . TRBD1 TRBV10-2 CASSGQDRGRLDGYTF TGCGCCAGCAGTGGCCAGGACAGGGGGCGGTTGGATGGCTACACCTTC
TRBJ2-7 . . TRBV29-1 CSVESGHTYEQYF TGCAGCGTTGAATCTGGACACACCTACGAGCAGTACTTC
TRBJ1-2 . . TRBV6-4 CASSDSTNYGYTF TGTGCCAGCAGTGACTCAACTAACTATGGCTACACCTTC
TRBJ1-4 . . TRBV20-1 CSASVPDSNEKLFF TGCAGTGCTAGTGTCCCTGACAGTAATGAAAAACTGTTTTTT
TRBJ1-2 . . TRBV5-5 CASSSGTPYGYTF TGTGCCAGCAGCTCCGGGACCCCTTATGGCTACACCTTC
TRBJ2-3 . . TRBV19 CASRTPGETDTQYF TGTGCCAGTAGGACCCCCGGGGAAACAGATACGCAGTATTTT
TRBJ1-1 . TRBD1 TRBV11-3 CASSAETGATEAFF TGTGCCAGCAGCGCCGAAACAGGGGCCACTGAAGCTTTCTTT
TRBJ2-3 . . TRBV6-6 CATSGDTQYF TGTGCCACCTCAGGAGATACGCAGTATTTT
TRBJ1-5 . . TRBV19 CASSMGHLNQPQHF TGTGCCAGTAGTATGGGACACCTAAATCAGCCCCAGCATTTT
TRBJ2-7 . . TRBV6-1 CASSEQGSYEQYF TGTGCCAGCAGTGAACAGGGGTCCTACGAGCAGTACTTC
TRBJ2-5 . TRBD2 TRBV7-2 CASSVLAGGLETQYF TGTGCCAGCAGCGTTTTAGCGGGAGGTTTAGAGACCCAGTACTTC
TRBJ1-6 . . TRBV5-4 CASSRDGTTSPLHF TGTGCCAGCAGCCGCGACGGTACTACTTCACCCCTCCACTTT
TRBJ2-1 . . TRBV9 CASSVARVSPHEQFF TGTGCCAGCAGCGTAGCTAGGGTAAGCCCTCATGAGCAGTTCTTC
TRBJ1-2 . . TRBV3-1/TRBV3-2 CASSQRGGYTF TGTGCCAGCAGCCAACGAGGTGGCTACACCTTC
TRBJ2-5 once . TRBV19 CASSIMGEETQYF TGTGCCAGTAGTATTATGGGGGAGGAGACCCAGTACTTC
TRBJ2-5 . TRBD1 TRBV4-2 CASSRPDRGGETQYF TGTGCCAGCAGCCGACCGGACAGGGGTGGAGAGACCCAGTACTTC
TRBJ1-1 . . TRBV25-1 CASSEYKAQLNTEAFF TGTGCCAGCAGTGAATATAAGGCGCAGTTGAACACTGAAGCTTTCTTT
TRBJ1-2 few TRBD1 TRBV11-2 CASRNVIGTGVTYGYTF TGTGCCAGCAGAAACGTGATAGGGACAGGGGTGACCTATGGCTACACCTTC